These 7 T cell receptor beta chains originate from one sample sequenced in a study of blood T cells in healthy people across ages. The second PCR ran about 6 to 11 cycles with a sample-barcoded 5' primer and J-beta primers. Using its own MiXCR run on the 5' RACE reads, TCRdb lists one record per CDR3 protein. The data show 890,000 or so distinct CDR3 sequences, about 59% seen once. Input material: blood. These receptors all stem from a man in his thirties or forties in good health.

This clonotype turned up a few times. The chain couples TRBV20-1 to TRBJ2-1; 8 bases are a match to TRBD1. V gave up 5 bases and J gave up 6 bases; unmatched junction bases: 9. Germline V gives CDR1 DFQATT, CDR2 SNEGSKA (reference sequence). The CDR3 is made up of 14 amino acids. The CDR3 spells CSADRDRSTNEQFF. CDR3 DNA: TGCAGTGCTGACCGGGACAGGTCCACCAATGAGCAGTTCTTC.

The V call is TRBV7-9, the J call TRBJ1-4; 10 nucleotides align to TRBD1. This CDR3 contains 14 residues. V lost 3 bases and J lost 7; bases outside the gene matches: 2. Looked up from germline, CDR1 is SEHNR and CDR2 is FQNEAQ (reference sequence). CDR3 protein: CASSLDRGIEKLFF. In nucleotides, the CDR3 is TGTGCCAGCAGCTTGGACAGGGGGATTGAAAAACTGTTTTTT.

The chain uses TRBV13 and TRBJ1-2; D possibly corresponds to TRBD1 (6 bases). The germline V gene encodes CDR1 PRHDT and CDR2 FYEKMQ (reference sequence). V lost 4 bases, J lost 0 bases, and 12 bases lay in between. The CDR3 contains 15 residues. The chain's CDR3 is CASSYRGQPNYGYTF. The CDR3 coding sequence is TGTGCCAGCAGCTACCGGGGACAACCTAACTATGGCTACACCTTC. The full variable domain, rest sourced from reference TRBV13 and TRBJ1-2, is AAGVIQSPRHLIKEKRETATLKCYPIPRHDTVYWYQQGPGQDPQFLISFYEKMQSDKGSIPDRFSAQQFSDYHSELNMSSLELGDSALYFCASSYRGQPNYGYTFGSGTRLTVV.

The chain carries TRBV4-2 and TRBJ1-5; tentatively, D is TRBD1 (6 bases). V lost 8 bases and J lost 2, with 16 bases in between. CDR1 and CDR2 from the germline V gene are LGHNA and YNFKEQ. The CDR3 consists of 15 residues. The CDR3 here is CASSPTRGGNQPQHF. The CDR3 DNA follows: TGTGCCAGCTCCCCGACCAGGGGAGGCAATCAGCCCCAGCATTTT.

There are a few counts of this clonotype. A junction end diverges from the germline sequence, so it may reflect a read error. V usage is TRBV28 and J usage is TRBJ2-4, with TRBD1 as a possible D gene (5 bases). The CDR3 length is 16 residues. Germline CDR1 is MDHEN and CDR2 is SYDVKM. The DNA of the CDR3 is TGTGCCAGCAGTTTAAGTGACAGCAAAGCCAAAAACACTCAGTACTTC. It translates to CASSLSDSKAKNTQYF.

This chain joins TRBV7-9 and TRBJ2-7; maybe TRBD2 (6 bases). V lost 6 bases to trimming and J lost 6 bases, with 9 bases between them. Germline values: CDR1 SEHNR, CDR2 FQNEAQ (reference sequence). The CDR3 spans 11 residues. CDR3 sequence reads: CASREGGEQYF. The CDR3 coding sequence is TGTGCCAGCAGGGAGGGCGGCGAGCAGTACTTC.

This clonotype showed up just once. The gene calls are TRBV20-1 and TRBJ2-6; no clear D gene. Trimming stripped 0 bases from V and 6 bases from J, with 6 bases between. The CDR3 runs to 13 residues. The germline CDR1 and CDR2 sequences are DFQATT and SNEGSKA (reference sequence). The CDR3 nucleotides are TGCAGTGCTAGAGATCAGCCGGCCAACGTCCTGACTTTC. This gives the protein CSARDQPANVLTF.